The 17 T cell receptor beta chains reported below all come from one sample, sequenced in a study of T cell responses to AZD1222 COVID-19 vaccine. Assay used: immunoSEQ multiplex PCR; TCRdb lists only in-frame clones, some missing. The sample lists approximately 150,000 clones, just over 85% occurring once. The specimen comprised peripheral blood, sampled 28 days after the second AZD1222 dose. These receptors were taken from an adult who received the AZD1222 COVID-19 vaccine.

The chain couples TRBV5-4 to TRBJ2-5, with 8 bases fitting TRBD1. The CDR3 has 18 amino acids. V gave up 2 bases and J gave up 6 bases; unmatched junction bases: 18. Germline CDR1 reads SGHNT; CDR2 reads YYREEE (reference sequence). The CDR3 DNA is TGTGCCAGCAGCTTCGAGGGTGTGTCGGGACAGGCCTTTAAGACCCAGTACTTC. It specifies CASSFEGVSGQAFKTQYF.

This rearrangement joins TRBV27 to TRBJ1-5, with a possible D match to TRBD1 (5 bases). This CDR3 region has 14 residues. Germline CDR1 MNHEY, CDR2 SMNVEV (reference sequence). Between the trimmed V and J ends, which lost 2 bases and 6 bases, there was a span of 11 bases. The CDR3 DNA is TGTGCCAGCAGTTTAGTGAGGGGTGGTCAGCCCCAGCATTTT. Translating gives CASSLVRGGQPQHF.

The sample holds a few counts of this clone. The rearrangement links TRBV3-1 (or the pseudogene TRBV3-2) to TRBJ2-5, with 9 bases fitting TRBD2. The ends lost 4 bases at V and 4 bases at J; junction bases unmatched: 13. Germline V gives CDR1 LGHDT, CDR2 YNNKEL (reference sequence). CDR3 length equals 17 residues. The CDR3: CASSPRGRGGPRETQYF. In nucleotides, the CDR3 is TGTGCCAGCAGCCCCCGGGGGCGGGGGGGCCCCCGAGAGACCCAGTACTTC.

V usage is TRBV7-9 and J usage is TRBJ2-3; TRBD2 aligns across 8 bases. The CDR3 contains 14 residues. Per germline, CDR1 SEHNR and CDR2 FQNEAQ (reference sequence). After removal of 7 bases from V and 3 bases from J, the junction contained 6 bases not matched to a gene. Here the CDR3 reads CASTPGLGTDTQYF. CDR3 nucleotide sequence: TGTGCCAGCACTCCGGGACTAGGAACAGATACGCAGTATTTT.

The chain recombines TRBV27 with TRBJ2-3; TRBD1 matches 9 bases. The CDR3 sequence is 14 residues long. Germline CDR1 is MNHEY and CDR2 is SMNVEV (reference sequence). J was trimmed by 4 bases and V by 5 bases; bases with no gene match: 4. CDR3 DNA: TGTGCCAGCAGTCCGGGACAGGGTCCAGATACGCAGTATTTT. This gives the protein CASSPGQGPDTQYF.

This chain connects TRBV5-1 to TRBJ2-2; D ambiguous. Germline V gene lookup returns CDR1 SGHRS and CDR2 YFSETQ. Trimming took off 1 base at V and 0 bases at J, with 7 bases between the two ends. CDR3 length equals 15 residues. The CDR3, as DNA: TGCGCCAGCAGCTTGATAGACACGAACACCGGGGAGCTGTTTTTT. Residues: CASSLIDTNTGELFF. Full variable domain (rest looked up from reference TRBV5-1 and TRBJ2-2): KAGVTQTPRYLIKTRGQQVTLSCSPISGHRSVSWYQQTPGQGLQFLFEYFSETQRNKGNFPGRFSGRQFSNSRSEMNVSTLELGDSALYLCASSLIDTNTGELFFGEGSRLTVL.

This chain joins TRBV3-1 (or the pseudogene TRBV3-2) and TRBJ1-1; D is perhaps TRBD1 (5 bases). Looked up from germline, CDR1 is LGHDT and CDR2 is YNNKEL (reference sequence). Deletions cut 1 base from V and 10 bases from J, with 10 bases between. The CDR3 spans 12 residues. The CDR3 coding sequence is TGTGCCAGCAGCCAAGCGGGGGGAGTAGCTTTCTTT. This codes for CASSQAGGVAFF.

The chain has TRBV4-1 and TRBJ1-2; the match to TRBD1 covers 9 bases. Germline V gene data show CDR1 as MGHRA and CDR2 as YSYEKL. The ends lost 2 bases at V and 2 bases at J; junction bases unmatched: 3. This CDR3 spans 15 amino acids. The CDR3 spells CASSQRTGDNYGYTF. The DNA of the CDR3 is TGCGCCAGCAGCCAAAGGACAGGGGACAACTATGGCTACACCTTC.

The chain links TRBV7-9 to TRBJ1-1; D call uncertain. The V gene lost 8 bases and the J gene lost 1 base, with 5 bases spanning the gap. The V gene's germline CDR1 is SEHNR and CDR2 FQNEAQ (reference sequence). CDR3 size: 11 residues. CDR3 bases: TGTGCCAGCGGTAGGAACACTGAAGCTTTCTTT. Protein: CASGRNTEAFF. Full variable domain (outside the CDR3, taken from reference TRBV7-9 and TRBJ1-1): DTGVSQNPRHKITKRGQNVTFRCDPISEHNRLYWYRQTLGQGPEFLTYFQNEAQLEKSRLLSDRFSAERPKGSFSTLEIQRTEQGDSAMYLCASGRNTEAFFGQGTRLTVV.

V gene TRBV7-8 combines with J gene TRBJ1-2; D may be TRBD1 (6 bases). Germline V gene data show CDR1 as SGHVS and CDR2 as FQNEAQ. The CDR3 runs 14 residues. Trimming took 3 bases from V and 4 from J, leaving 12 bases between them. The CDR3: CASSFQGLGYGYTF. Written as DNA, the CDR3 is TGTGCCAGCAGCTTCCAGGGGTTAGGCTATGGCTACACCTTC.

The J gene is TRBJ1-2, the V gene TRBV2; the match to TRBD1 covers 7 bases. The CDR3 extends over 13 amino acids. CDR1 is SNHLY, CDR2 FYNNEI, per germline. V lost 7 bases to trimming and J lost 6 bases; unmatched junction nucleotides: 8. As DNA, the CDR3 is TGTGCCAGCAACGAGGGGGCTAGGGATGGCTACACCTTC. Amino acids: CASNEGARDGYTF.

The chain has TRBV6-5 and TRBJ1-4; TRBD1 might be the D (6 bases). V was pared by 6 bases and J by 7 bases, with 12 bases between. Germline CDR1 MNHEY, CDR2 SVGAGI. This CDR3 has 13 amino acids. The CDR3 sequence is CASRGTLSEKLFF. The CDR3 DNA follows: TGTGCCAGCAGGGGGACATTAAGTGAAAAACTGTTTTTT.

The chain recombines TRBV19 with TRBJ1-1; D gene unclear. Germline assignment: CDR1 LNHDA and CDR2 SQIVND (reference sequence). V was pared by 9 bases and J by 2 bases, with 25 bases between. The CDR3 length is 17 residues. DNA for the CDR3: TGTGCCAGCAAGCCGACACGAGAAGGGATAATAAACACTGAAGCTTTCTTT. This sequence encodes CASKPTREGIINTEAFF.

The chain links TRBV19 to TRBJ2-5, with 7 bases identical to TRBD1. The CDR3 runs 14 residues. J lost 1 base, V lost 4 bases, and 3 bases had no gene match. Germline V CDR1 and CDR2: LNHDA, SQIVND (reference sequence). The CDR3: CASSTSGGQETQYF. The CDR3 coding sequence is TGTGCCAGTAGTACCTCAGGGGGCCAAGAGACCCAGTACTTC.

The rearrangement links TRBV5-1 to TRBJ2-3; D may be TRBD1 or TRBD2 (5 bases each). The CDR3 has 12 residues. CDR1 and CDR2 (germline): SGHRS, YFSETQ. V was trimmed by 8 bases and J by 1 base, leaving 8 bases between them. The DNA of the CDR3 is TGCGCCAGGGGGGAAGGCACAGATACGCAGTATTTT. Translated, it gives CARGEGTDTQYF.

The CDR3 loop reads CASSLAGRPWPQHF. The CDR3 DNA reads TGCGCCAGCAGCTTGGCAGGGCGCCCCTGGCCCCAGCATTTT. V usage is TRBV5-1 and J usage is TRBJ1-5, with TRBD1 as a possible D gene (5 bases). This CDR3 comprises 14 residues. V was clipped by 0 bases and J by 9 bases, with 13 bases between them. In germline, CDR1 is SGHRS, CDR2 YFSETQ.

V is TRBV5-1 and J is TRBJ1-2, with 10 bases that match TRBD1. Per the germline V gene, CDR1 is SGHRS and CDR2 is YFSETQ. The CDR3 has 14 residues. The trim removed 2 bases at V and 6 bases at J, leaving 4 bases unmatched. DNA for the CDR3: TGCGCCAGCAGCTTTACGGGACAGGGGCATGGCTACACCTTC. This sequence encodes CASSFTGQGHGYTF. Full variable domain (rest looked up from reference TRBV5-1 and TRBJ1-2): KAGVTQTPRYLIKTRGQQVTLSCSPISGHRSVSWYQQTPGQGLQFLFEYFSETQRNKGNFPGRFSGRQFSNSRSEMNVSTLELGDSALYLCASSFTGQGHGYTFGSGTRLTVV.